This T cell receptor beta chain is from a study of tumor-infiltrating lymphocytes in primary liver carcinoma. With regard to this clonotype: An end of the junction does not agree with germline; a read error may underlie this.

Making TCR beta cDNA involved approximately 480 ng total RNA and a constant-region primer. Libraries of TCR beta came from three nested multiplex PCR rounds with slightly modified ARM-PCR. Forward primers for TRBV1-TRBV30 and a C-beta reverse primer served the first two PCR rounds, at about 11 cycles each. TCRdb analysed the multiplex PCR reads with MiXCR anew, one entry per CDR3 protein. The sample shows more than 70,000 distinct CDR3 sequences, approximately 70% of them seen only once. The V gene's germline CDR1 is SGHAT and CDR2 FQNNGV. The CDR3 is made up of 14 amino acids. The study co-extracted DNA and RNA from 20-30 mg of unsorted bulk tissue.

Material: liver tumor tissue from sampling region 1. Subset denoted: tumor region T1, superior pole. The chain uses TRBV11-2 and TRBJ2-3; tentatively, D is TRBD2 (5 bases). This clonotype was obtained from a man aged 40-50 years with primary liver carcinoma and hepatitis B virus infection. The CDR3 DNA is TGTGCCGGAGGAGCACGGAAGCCCGCAGATGCGCAGTACTTT. It specifies CAGGARKPADAQYF.